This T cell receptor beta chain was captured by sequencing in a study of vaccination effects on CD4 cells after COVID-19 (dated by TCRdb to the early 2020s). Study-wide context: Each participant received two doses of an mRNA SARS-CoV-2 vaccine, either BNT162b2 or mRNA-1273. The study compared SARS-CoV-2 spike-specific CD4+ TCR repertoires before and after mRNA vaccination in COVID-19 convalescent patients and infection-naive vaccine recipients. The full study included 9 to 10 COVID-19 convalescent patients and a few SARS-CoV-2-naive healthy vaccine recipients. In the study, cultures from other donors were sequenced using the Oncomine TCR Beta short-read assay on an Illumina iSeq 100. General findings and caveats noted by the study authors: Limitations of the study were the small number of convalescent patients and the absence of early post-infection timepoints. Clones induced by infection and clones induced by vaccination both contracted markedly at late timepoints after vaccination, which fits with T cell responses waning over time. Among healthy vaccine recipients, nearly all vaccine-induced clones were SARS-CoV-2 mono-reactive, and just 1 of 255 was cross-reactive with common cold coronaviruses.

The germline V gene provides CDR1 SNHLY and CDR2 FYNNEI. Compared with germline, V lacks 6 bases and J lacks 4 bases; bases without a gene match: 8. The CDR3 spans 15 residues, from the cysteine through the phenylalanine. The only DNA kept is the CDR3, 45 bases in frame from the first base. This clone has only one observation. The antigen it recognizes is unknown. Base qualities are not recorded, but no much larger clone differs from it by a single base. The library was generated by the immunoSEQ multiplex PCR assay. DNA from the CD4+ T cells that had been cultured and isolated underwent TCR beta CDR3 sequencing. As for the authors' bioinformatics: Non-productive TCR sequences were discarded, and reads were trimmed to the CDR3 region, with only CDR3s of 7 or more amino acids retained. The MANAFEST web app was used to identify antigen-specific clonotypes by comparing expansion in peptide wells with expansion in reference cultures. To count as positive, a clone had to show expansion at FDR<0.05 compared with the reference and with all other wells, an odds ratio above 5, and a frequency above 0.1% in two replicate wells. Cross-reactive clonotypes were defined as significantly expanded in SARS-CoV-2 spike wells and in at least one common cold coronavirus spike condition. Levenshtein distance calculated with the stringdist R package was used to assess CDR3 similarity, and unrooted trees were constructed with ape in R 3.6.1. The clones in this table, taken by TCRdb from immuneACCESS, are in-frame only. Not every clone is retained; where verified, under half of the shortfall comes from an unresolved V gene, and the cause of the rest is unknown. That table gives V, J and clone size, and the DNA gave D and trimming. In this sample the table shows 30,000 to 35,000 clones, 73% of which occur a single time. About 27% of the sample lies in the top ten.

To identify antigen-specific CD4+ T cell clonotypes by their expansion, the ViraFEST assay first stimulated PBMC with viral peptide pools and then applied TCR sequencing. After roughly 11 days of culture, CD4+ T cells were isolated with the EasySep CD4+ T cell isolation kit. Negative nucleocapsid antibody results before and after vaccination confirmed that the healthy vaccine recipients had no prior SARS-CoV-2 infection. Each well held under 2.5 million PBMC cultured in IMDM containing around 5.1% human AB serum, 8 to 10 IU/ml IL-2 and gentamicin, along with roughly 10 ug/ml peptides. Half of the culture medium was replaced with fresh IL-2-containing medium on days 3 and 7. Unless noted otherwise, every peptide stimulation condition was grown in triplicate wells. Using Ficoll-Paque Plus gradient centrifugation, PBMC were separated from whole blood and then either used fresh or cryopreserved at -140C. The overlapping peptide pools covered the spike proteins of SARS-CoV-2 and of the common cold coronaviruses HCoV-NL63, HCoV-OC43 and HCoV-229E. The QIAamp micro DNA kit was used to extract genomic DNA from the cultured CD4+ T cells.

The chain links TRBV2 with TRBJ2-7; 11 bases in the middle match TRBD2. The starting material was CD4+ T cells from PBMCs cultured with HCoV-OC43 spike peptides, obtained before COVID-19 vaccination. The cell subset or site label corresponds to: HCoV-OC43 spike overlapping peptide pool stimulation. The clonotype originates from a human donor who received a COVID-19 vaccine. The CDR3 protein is CASSATSGSRYEQYF. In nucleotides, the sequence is TGTGCCAGCAGCGCCACTAGCGGGAGTCGGTACGAGCAGTACTTC. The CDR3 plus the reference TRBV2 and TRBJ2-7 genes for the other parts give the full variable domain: EPEVTQTPSHQVTQMGQEVILRCVPISNHLYFYWYRQILGQKVEFLVSFYNNEISEKSEIFDDQFSVERPDGSNFTLKIRSTKLEDSAMYFCASSATSGSRYEQYFGPGTRLTVT.